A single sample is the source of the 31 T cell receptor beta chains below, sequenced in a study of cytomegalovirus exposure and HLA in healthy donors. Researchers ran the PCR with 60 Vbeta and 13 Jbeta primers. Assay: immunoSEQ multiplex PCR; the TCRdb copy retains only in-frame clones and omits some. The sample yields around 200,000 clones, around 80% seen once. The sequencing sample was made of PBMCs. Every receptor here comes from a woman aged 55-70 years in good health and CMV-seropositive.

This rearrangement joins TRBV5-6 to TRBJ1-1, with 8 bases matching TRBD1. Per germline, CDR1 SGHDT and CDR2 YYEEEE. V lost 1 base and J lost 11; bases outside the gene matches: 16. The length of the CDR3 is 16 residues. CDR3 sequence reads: CASSLFQGATGMMAFF. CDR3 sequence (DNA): TGTGCCAGCAGCTTGTTCCAGGGGGCCACCGGTATGATGGCTTTCTTT.

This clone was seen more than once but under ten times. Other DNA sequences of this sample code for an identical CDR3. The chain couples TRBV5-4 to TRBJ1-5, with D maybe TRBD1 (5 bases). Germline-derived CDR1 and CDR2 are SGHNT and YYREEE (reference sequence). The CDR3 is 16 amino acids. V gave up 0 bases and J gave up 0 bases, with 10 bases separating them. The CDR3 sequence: CASSLGRGNSNQPQHF. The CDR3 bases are TGTGCCAGCAGCTTGGGGAGGGGAAATAGCAATCAGCCCCAGCATTTT.

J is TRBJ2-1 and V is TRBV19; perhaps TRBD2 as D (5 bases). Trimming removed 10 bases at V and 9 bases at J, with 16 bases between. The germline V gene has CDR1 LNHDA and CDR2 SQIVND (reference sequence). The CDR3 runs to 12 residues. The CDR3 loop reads CATRQVGSEQFF. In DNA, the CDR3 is TGTGCCACCCGTCAGGTGGGGAGTGAGCAGTTCTTC.

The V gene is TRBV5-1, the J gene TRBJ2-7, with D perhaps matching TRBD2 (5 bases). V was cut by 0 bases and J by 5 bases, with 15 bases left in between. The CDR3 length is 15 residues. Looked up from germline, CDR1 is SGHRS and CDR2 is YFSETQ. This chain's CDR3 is CASSLAGPRGNEQYF. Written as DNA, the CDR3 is TGCGCCAGCAGCTTGGCAGGCCCGCGAGGGAACGAGCAGTACTTC.

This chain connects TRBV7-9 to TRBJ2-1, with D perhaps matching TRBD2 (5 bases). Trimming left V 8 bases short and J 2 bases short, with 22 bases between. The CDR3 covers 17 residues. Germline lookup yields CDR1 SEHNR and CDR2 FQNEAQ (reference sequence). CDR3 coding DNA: TGTGCCAGCCTCGAAAACGGTGACTACGGGACCTACAATGAGCAGTTCTTC. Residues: CASLENGDYGTYNEQFF. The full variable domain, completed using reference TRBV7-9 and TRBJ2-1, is DTGVSQNPRHKITKRGQNVTFRCDPISEHNRLYWYRQTLGQGPEFLTYFQNEAQLEKSRLLSDRFSAERPKGSFSTLEIQRTEQGDSAMYLCASLENGDYGTYNEQFFGPGTRLTVL.

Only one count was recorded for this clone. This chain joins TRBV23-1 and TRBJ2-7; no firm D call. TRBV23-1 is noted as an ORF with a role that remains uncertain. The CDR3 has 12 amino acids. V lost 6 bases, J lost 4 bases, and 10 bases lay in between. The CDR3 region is CASRRYWYEQYF. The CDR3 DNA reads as TGCGCCAGCAGACGCTATTGGTACGAGCAGTACTTC.

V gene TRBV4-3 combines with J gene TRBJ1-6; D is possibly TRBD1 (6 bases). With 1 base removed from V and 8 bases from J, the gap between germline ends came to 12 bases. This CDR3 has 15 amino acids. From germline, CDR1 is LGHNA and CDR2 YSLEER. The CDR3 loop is CASSQANSGDSPLHF. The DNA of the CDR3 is TGCGCCAGCAGCCAAGCCAATTCAGGGGATTCACCCCTCCACTTT.

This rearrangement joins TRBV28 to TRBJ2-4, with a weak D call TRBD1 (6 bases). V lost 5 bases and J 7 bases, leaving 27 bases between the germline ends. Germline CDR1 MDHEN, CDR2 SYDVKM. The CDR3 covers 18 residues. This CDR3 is CASSPSDRSTRRGNIQYF. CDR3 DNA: TGTGCCAGCAGTCCCTCCGACAGGTCCACCCGGCGAGGGAACATTCAGTACTTC.

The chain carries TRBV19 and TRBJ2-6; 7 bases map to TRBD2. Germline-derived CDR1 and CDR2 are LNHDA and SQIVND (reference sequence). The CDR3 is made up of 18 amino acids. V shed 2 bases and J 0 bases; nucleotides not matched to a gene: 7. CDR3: CASSIRHSGTSGANVLTF. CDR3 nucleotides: TGTGCCAGTAGTATAAGGCACAGCGGGACCTCTGGGGCCAACGTCCTGACTTTC.

CDR3 nucleotide sequence: TGTGCCAGCACTCATGGTGGGGCGGGAGGGGTTAAAGGCTACGAGCAGTACTTC. Its protein product is CASTHGGAGGVKGYEQYF. The chain links TRBV28 to TRBJ2-7; TRBD2 matches 9 bases. This CDR3 has 18 residues. Unmatched junction bases numbered 19, after V lost 7 bases and J lost 3 bases. CDR1 is MDHEN and CDR2 is SYDVKM in the germline V gene.

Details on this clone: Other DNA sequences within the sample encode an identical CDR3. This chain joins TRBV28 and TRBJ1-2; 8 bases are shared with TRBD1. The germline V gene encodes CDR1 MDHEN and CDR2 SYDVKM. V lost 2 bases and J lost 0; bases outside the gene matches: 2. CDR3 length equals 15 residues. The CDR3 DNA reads TGTGCCAGCAGTTTAGGGGACAGGCCTAACTATGGCTACACCTTC. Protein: CASSLGDRPNYGYTF.

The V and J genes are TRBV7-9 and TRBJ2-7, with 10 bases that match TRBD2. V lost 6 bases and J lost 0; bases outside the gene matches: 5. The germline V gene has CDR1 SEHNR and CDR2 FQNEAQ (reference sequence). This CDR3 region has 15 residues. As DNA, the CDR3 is TGTGCCAGCAGTTCTAGCGGGGGCTCCTCCTACGAGCAGTACTTC. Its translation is CASSSSGGSSYEQYF.

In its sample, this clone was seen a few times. In nucleotides, the CDR3 is TGTGCCTGGAGTGCTGGCGGGGGGGCCAATGAGCAGTTCTTC. The encoded protein is CAWSAGGGANEQFF. V usage is TRBV30 and J usage is TRBJ2-1; 9 bases fit TRBD2. V dropped 1 base and J dropped 6; count of bases not matched to a gene: 4. Germline V lookup: CDR1 GTSNPN, CDR2 SVGIG (reference sequence). The CDR3 loop spans 14 amino acids.

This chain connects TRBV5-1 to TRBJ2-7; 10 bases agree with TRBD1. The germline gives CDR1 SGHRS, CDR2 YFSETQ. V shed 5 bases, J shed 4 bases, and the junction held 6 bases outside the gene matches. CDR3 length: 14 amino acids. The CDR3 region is CASRRGTGVYEQYF. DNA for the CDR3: TGCGCCAGCAGAAGAGGGACAGGGGTATACGAGCAGTACTTC. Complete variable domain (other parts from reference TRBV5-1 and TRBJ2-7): KAGVTQTPRYLIKTRGQQVTLSCSPISGHRSVSWYQQTPGQGLQFLFEYFSETQRNKGNFPGRFSGRQFSNSRSEMNVSTLELGDSALYLCASRRGTGVYEQYFGPGTRLTVT.

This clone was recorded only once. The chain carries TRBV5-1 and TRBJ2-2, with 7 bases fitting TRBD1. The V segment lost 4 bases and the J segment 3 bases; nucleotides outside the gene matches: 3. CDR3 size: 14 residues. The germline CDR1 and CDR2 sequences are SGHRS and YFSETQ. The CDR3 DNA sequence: TGCGCCAGCAGCGGGGGACAGCACACCGGGGAGCTGTTTTTT. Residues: CASSGGQHTGELFF.

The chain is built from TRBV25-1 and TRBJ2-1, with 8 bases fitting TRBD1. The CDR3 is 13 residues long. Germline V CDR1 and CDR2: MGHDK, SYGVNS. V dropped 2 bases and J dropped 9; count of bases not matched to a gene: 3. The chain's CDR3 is CASSEPGGFEQFF. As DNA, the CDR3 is TGTGCCAGCAGTGAACCAGGGGGCTTTGAGCAGTTCTTC.

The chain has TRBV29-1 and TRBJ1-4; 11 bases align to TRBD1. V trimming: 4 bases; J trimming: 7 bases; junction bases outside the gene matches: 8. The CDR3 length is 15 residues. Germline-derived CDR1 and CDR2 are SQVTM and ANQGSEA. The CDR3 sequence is CSVGILGTGGEKLFF. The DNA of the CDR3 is TGCAGCGTTGGCATCCTCGGGACAGGGGGTGAAAAACTGTTTTTT.

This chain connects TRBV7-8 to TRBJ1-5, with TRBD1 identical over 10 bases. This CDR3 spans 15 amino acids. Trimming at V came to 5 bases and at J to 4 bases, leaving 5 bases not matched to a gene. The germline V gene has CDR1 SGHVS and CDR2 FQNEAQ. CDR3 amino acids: CASSNGTGVNQPQHF. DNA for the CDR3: TGTGCCAGCAGCAACGGGACAGGGGTAAATCAGCCCCAGCATTTT.

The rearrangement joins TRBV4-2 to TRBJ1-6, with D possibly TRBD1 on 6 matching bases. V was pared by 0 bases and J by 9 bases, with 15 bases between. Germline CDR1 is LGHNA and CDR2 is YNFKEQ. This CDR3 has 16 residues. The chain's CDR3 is CASSQDPGRGGSPLHF. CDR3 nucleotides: TGTGCCAGCAGCCAAGATCCTGGGAGGGGGGGTTCACCCCTCCACTTT.

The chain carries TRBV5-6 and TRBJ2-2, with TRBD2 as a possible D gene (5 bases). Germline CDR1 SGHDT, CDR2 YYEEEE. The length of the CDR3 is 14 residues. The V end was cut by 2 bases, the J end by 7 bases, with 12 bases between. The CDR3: CASSFRAGSGELFF. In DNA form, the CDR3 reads TGTGCCAGCAGCTTCCGGGCTGGGAGCGGGGAGCTGTTTTTT.

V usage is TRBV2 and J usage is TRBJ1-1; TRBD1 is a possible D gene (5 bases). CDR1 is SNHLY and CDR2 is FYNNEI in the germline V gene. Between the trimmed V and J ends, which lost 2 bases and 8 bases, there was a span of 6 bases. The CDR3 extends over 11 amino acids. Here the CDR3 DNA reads TGTGCCAGCAGTGAACAGGGCGAAGCTTTCTTT. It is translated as CASSEQGEAFF. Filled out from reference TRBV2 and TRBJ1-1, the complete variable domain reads EPEVTQTPSHQVTQMGQEVILRCVPISNHLYFYWYRQILGQKVEFLVSFYNNEISEKSEIFDDQFSVERPDGSNFTLKIRSTKLEDSAMYFCASSEQGEAFFGQGTRLTVV.

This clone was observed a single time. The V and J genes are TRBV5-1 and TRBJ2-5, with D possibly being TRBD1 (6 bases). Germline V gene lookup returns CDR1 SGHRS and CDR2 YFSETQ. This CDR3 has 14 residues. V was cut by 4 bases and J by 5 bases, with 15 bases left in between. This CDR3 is CASSVTGPEETQYF. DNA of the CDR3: TGCGCCAGCAGCGTGACAGGCCCGGAGGAGACCCAGTACTTC.

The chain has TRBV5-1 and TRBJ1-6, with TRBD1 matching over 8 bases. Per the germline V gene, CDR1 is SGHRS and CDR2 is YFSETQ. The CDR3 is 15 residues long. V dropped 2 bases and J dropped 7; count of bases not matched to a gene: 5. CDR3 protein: CASSFGQGRNSPLHF. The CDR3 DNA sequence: TGCGCCAGCAGCTTCGGACAGGGAAGGAATTCACCCCTCCACTTT.

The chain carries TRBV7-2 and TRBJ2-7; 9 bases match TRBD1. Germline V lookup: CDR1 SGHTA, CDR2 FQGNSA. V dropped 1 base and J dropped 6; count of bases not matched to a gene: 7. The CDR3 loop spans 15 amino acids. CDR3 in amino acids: CASSLGPGQGAEQYF. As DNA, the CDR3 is TGTGCCAGCAGCTTAGGACCGGGACAGGGCGCCGAGCAGTACTTC.

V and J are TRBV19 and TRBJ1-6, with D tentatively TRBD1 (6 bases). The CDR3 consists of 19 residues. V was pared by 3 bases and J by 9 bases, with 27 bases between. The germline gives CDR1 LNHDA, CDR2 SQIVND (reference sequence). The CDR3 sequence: CASSMKGSAGAIGGSPLHF. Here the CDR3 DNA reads TGTGCCAGTAGTATGAAGGGATCGGCAGGGGCGATTGGAGGTTCACCCCTCCACTTT.

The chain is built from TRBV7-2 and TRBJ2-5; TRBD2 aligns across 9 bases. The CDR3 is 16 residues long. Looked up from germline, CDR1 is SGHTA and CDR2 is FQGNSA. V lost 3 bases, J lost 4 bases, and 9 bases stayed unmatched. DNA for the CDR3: TGTGCCAGCAGCTTGGTTGGGCGGGGGGGAGGAGAGACCCAGTACTTC. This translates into CASSLVGRGGGETQYF.

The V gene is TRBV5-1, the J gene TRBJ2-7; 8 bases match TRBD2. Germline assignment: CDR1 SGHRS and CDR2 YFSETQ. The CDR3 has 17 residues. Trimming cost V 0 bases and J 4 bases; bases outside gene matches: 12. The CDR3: CASSLAMGSGMGYEQYF. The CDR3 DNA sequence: TGCGCCAGCAGCTTGGCCATGGGTAGCGGGATGGGTTACGAGCAGTACTTC.

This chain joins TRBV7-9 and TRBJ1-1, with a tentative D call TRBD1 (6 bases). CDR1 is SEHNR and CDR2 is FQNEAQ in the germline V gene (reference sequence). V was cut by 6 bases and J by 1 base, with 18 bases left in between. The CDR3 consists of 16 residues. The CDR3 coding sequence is TGTGCCAGCAGAAAAGTCTCGGGGACACCGAACACTGAAGCTTTCTTT. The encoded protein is CASRKVSGTPNTEAFF.

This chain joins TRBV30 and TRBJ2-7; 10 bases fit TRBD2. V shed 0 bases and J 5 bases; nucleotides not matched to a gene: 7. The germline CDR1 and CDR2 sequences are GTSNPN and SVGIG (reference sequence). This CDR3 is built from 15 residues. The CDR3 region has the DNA TGTGCCTGGAGTGTAAAAGGACTAGCGGTAGACGAGCAGTACTTC. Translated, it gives CAWSVKGLAVDEQYF.

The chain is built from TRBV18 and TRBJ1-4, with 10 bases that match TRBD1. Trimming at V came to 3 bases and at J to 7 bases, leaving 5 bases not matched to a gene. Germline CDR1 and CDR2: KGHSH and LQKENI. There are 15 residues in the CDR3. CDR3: CASSPRTGGVEKLFF. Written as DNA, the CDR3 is TGTGCCAGCTCACCGAGGACAGGGGGAGTTGAAAAACTGTTTTTT.

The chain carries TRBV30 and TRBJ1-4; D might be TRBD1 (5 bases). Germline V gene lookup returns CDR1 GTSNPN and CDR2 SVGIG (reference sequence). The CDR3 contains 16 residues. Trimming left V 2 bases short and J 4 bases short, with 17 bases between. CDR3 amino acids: CAWSLVFTGNNEKLFF. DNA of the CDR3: TGTGCCTGGAGTTTGGTGTTTACAGGCAATAATGAAAAACTGTTTTTT.